The 12 T cell receptor beta chains in this list originate from one sample, sequenced in a study of early T cells in non-severe SARS-CoV-2 infection. MiXCR was run by TCRdb on the 5' RACE reads, yielding one entry per CDR3 protein. This table has tens of thousands of distinct CDR3 sequences, 12% appearing once. Sequencing was done on a sample of whole blood. The source is an adult who was a healthcare worker with PCR-confirmed SARS-CoV-2 infection or an uninfected control (not recorded which).

Concerning this clonotype: A read error may explain this, as a much larger clone is one base away. This chain joins TRBV7-6 and TRBJ2-2; D perhaps matches TRBD1 (5 bases). The CDR3 spans 15 residues. V was cut by 3 bases and J by 1 base, with 9 bases left in between. Germline assignment: CDR1 SGHVS and CDR2 FNYEAQ. The CDR3 is CASSFAGQNTGELFF. The CDR3 coding sequence is TGTGCCAGCAGCTTCGCAGGGCAGAACACCGGGGAGCTGTTTTTT.

This clonotype was observed a handful of times. The V gene is TRBV5-1, the J gene TRBJ2-2; perhaps TRBD1 as D (6 bases). Trimming took off 10 bases at V and 7 bases at J, with 20 bases between the two ends. The germline CDR1 and CDR2 sequences are SGHRS and YFSETQ. This CDR3 comprises 14 residues. The CDR3 DNA reads TGCGCCGGAAAAGAAGGGACACACCACGGGGAGCTGTTTTTT. Amino acid sequence: CAGKEGTHHGELFF. The full variable domain, in which reference TRBV5-1 and TRBJ2-2 provide the parts outside the CDR3, is KAGVTQTPRYLIKTRGQQVTLSCSPISGHRSVSWYQQTPGQGLQFLFEYFSETQRNKGNFPGRFSGRQFSNSRSEMNVSTLELGDSALYLCAGKEGTHHGELFFGEGSRLTVL.

This clonotype was recorded at least ten times. The chain links TRBV28 to TRBJ2-5; D is undetermined. The CDR3 consists of 11 residues. Germline V CDR1 and CDR2: MDHEN, SYDVKM. The V end was cut by 2 bases, the J end by 8 bases, with 6 bases between. The CDR3 DNA reads as TGTGCCAGCAGTTTAGGCGTTACCCAGTACTTC. It specifies CASSLGVTQYF.

This clonotype was detected only a few times. This chain connects TRBV10-1 to TRBJ1-5, with 8 bases matching TRBD1. In germline, CDR1 is WNHNN, CDR2 SYGVQD (reference sequence). Losses at the gene ends were 6 bases for V and 0 bases for J; bases not matched to a gene: 7. CDR3 length: 16 amino acids. In DNA, the CDR3 is TGCGCCAGCAGGCGGACGGACAGGGATAGCAATCAGCCCCAGCATTTT. Encoded protein: CASRRTDRDSNQPQHF.

The chain links TRBV18 to TRBJ1-2; D gene uncertain. The CDR3 extends over 12 amino acids. Germline CDR1 is KGHSH and CDR2 is LQKENI. V was pared by 6 bases and J by 5 bases, with 10 bases between. The CDR3 DNA follows: TGTGCCAGCTCGTTCGGGGAGTATGGCTACACCTTC. Protein sequence: CASSFGEYGYTF.

The table lists this clonotype with many counts. The genes are TRBV20-1 and TRBJ2-7; no clear D gene. Trimming left V 0 bases short and J 3 bases short, with 3 bases between. CDR3 length equals 11 residues. The V gene's germline CDR1 is DFQATT and CDR2 SNEGSKA (reference sequence). The CDR3 loop is CSAREFYEQYF. DNA for the CDR3: TGCAGTGCTAGAGAATTCTACGAGCAGTACTTC.

This chain links TRBV6-2 or TRBV6-3 with TRBJ2-7; TRBD1 might be the D (5 bases). The V end lost 4 bases, the J end lost 2 bases, and 6 bases lay between the germline ends. The germline V gene encodes CDR1 MNHEY and CDR2 SVGEGT. The CDR3 totals 12 residues. The CDR3 DNA reads as TGTGCCAGCAGTTCAGGGACCTACGAGCAGTACTTC. The encoded protein is CASSSGTYEQYF.

The chain combines TRBV29-1 with TRBJ2-7; a weak D match, TRBD2 (5 bases). The V gene lost 6 bases and the J gene lost 1 base, with 10 bases spanning the gap. The CDR3 is 12 amino acids. In germline, CDR1 is SQVTM, CDR2 ANQGSEA. The CDR3: CSVHRGSYEQYF. Here the CDR3 DNA reads TGCAGCGTCCACCGGGGTTCCTACGAGCAGTACTTC.

This clonotype was found many times. The V and J genes are TRBV30 and TRBJ2-5, with a weak D call TRBD2 (5 bases). Germline lookup yields CDR1 GTSNPN and CDR2 SVGIG (reference sequence). Between the trimmed V and J ends, which lost 1 base and 4 bases, there was a span of 19 bases. The CDR3 covers 16 residues. CDR3 in DNA: TGTGCCTGGAGTGAGGCTAGCTCTCAAAGTCGAGAGACCCAGTACTTC. Protein sequence: CAWSEASSQSRETQYF.

Comments on this clonotype: At one end the junction does not follow the germline gene, possibly because of a read error. The chain joins TRBV11-2 to TRBJ1-4; D gene ambiguous. The germline CDR1 and CDR2 sequences are SGHAT and FQNNGV. The CDR3 runs to 17 residues. CDR3 coding DNA: TGTGCCAGCAGCCGCAGGACCGGCGCCGCAACTAATAAAAAACTGTTTTTT. This translates into CASSRRTGAATNKKLFF.

This clonotype was recorded at least ten times. The V gene is TRBV7-3, the J gene TRBJ2-3; TRBD2 agrees at 7 bases. The CDR3 runs to 14 residues. CDR1 and CDR2 from the germline V gene are SGHTA and FQGTGA. Trimming took 5 bases from V and 4 from J; bases not matched to a gene: 6. CDR3 DNA: TGTGCCAGCAGCCTTCGGGGGGAATCAGATACGCAGTATTTT. Translation gives CASSLRGESDTQYF.

The chain carries TRBV24-1 and TRBJ2-7; D possibly uses TRBD1 or TRBD2 (6 bases each). This CDR3 is 13 amino acids long. The V gene's germline CDR1 is KGHDR and CDR2 SFDVKD. The V and J ends lost 9 bases and 0 bases respectively, with 11 bases between them. The CDR3 is CATSGGLSYEQYF. The DNA of the CDR3 is TGTGCCACCTCCGGGGGCCTCTCCTACGAGCAGTACTTC.